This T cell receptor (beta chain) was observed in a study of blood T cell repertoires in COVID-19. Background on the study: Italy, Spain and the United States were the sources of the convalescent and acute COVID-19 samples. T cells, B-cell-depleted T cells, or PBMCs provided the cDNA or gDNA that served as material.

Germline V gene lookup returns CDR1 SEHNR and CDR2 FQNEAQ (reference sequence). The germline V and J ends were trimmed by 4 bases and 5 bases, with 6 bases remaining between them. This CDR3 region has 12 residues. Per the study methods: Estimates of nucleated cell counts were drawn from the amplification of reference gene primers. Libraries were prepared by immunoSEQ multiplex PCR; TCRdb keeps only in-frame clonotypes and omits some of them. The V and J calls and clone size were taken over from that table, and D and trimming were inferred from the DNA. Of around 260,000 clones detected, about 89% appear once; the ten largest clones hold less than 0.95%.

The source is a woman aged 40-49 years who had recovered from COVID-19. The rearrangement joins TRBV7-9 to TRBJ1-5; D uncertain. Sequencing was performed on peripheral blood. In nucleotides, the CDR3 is TGTGCCAGCAGCTCCCGGGATCAGCCCCAGCATTTT. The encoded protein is CASSSRDQPQHF.